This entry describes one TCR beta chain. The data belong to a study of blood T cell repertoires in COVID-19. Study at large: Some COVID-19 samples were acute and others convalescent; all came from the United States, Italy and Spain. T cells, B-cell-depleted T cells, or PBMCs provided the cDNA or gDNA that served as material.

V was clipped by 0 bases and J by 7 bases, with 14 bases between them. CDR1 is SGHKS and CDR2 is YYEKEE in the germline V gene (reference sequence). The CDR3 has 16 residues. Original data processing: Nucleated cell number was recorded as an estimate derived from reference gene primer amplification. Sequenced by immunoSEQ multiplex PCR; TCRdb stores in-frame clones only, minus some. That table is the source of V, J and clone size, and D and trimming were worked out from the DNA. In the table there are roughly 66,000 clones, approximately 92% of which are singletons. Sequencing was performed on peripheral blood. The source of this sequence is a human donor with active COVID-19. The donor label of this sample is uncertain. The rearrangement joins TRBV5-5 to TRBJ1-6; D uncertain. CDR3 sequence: CASSLATSSGNSPLHF. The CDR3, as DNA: TGTGCCAGCAGCTTGGCAACTAGCTCGGGGAATTCACCCCTCCACTTT.